These 13 T cell receptor beta chains were sequenced from one sample in a study of blood T cell repertoires in COVID-19. The data were produced by immunoSEQ multiplex PCR, yet TCRdb's version contains in-frame clones alone and is incomplete. The repertoire includes about 73,000 clones, more than 60% of them detected once, and approximately 20% sits in the top ten. Sequenced input: peripheral blood. The receptors originated from a man aged 55-75 years with acute or convalescent COVID-19.

This chain links TRBV6-1 with TRBJ2-7, with 7 bases fitting TRBD2. This CDR3 contains 14 residues. Trimming at V came to 5 bases and at J to 6 bases, leaving 10 bases not matched to a gene. Germline values: CDR1 MNHNS, CDR2 SASEGT. The CDR3: CASSRRGTNGEQYF. In DNA form, the CDR3 reads TGTGCCAGCAGTCGGCGGGGGACTAATGGCGAGCAGTACTTC.

This clone was counted between two and nine times. V usage is TRBV29-1 and J usage is TRBJ2-3, with 12 bases matching TRBD2. Looked up from germline, CDR1 is SQVTM and CDR2 is ANQGSEA. The CDR3 runs to 16 residues. Trimming removed 3 bases from V and 1 base from J; junction bases left unmatched: 5. The CDR3 reads CSVDGTSGFRTDTQYF. The CDR3 nucleotides read TGCAGCGTTGACGGGACTAGCGGGTTCCGCACAGATACGCAGTATTTT.

V usage is TRBV30 and J usage is TRBJ2-5, with 8 bases aligning to TRBD2. With 2 bases clipped from V and 7 bases from J, the junction kept 15 bases outside the gene matches. Germline V gene data show CDR1 as GTSNPN and CDR2 as SVGIG (reference sequence). This CDR3 is 16 amino acids long. The chain's CDR3 is CAWSWVVTSDVGTQYF. Written as DNA, the CDR3 is TGTGCCTGGAGTTGGGTGGTGACTAGCGACGTGGGGACCCAGTACTTC.

The chain has TRBV5-4 and TRBJ1-5, with no clear D. This CDR3 contains 12 residues. Germline V gene sequence: CDR1 SGHNT, CDR2 YYREEE (reference sequence). V was clipped by 3 bases and J by 4 bases, with 5 bases between them. The CDR3 DNA is TGTGCCAGCAGCTCTCCGAATCAGCCCCAGCATTTT. Its protein is CASSSPNQPQHF.

The chain links TRBV5-1 to TRBJ1-6; tentative D call: TRBD1 (5 bases). V dropped 4 bases and J dropped 12 bases, with 17 bases sitting between them. The germline V gene encodes CDR1 SGHRS and CDR2 YFSETQ. The CDR3 runs to 14 residues. The CDR3 nucleotides are TGCGCCAGCAGCCCCGGGGGGGGTGAGGAACCCCTCCACTTT. Residues: CASSPGGGEEPLHF.

The chain uses TRBV11-3 and TRBJ2-1; TRBD1 matches 7 bases. The CDR3 consists of 14 residues. Germline lookup yields CDR1 SGHNT and CDR2 YENEEA. V lost 8 bases to trimming and J lost 0 bases; unmatched junction nucleotides: 4. The CDR3 spells CASGRDSSYNEQFF. The CDR3 DNA follows: TGTGCCAGCGGCCGGGACAGCTCCTACAATGAGCAGTTCTTC. Based on the CDR3 plus reference TRBV11-3 and TRBJ2-1, the full variable domain is EAGVVQSPRYKIIEKKQPVAFWCNPISGHNTLYWYLQNLGQGPELLIRYENEEAVDDSQLPKDRFSAERLKGVDSTLKIQPAELGDSAVYLCASGRDSSYNEQFFGPGTRLTVL.

This chain joins TRBV27 and TRBJ1-2; TRBD1 aligns across 7 bases. With 3 bases clipped from V and 6 bases from J, the junction kept 10 bases outside the gene matches. This CDR3 spans 15 amino acids. Per the germline V gene, CDR1 is MNHEY and CDR2 is SMNVEV (reference sequence). The CDR3 loop is CASSLSTGNSDGYTF. CDR3 nucleotide sequence: TGTGCCAGCAGTTTGTCGACAGGGAACTCCGATGGCTACACCTTC.

This clone was observed a few times. This sequence joins TRBV6-5 and TRBJ1-3, with no clear D. Germline lookup yields CDR1 MNHEY and CDR2 SVGAGI. This CDR3 has 14 residues. Between the trimmed V and J ends, which lost 6 bases and 4 bases, there was a span of 13 bases. The CDR3, as DNA: TGTGCCAGCAGATTGGACTTTAACGGAAACACCATATATTTT. Translating gives CASRLDFNGNTIYF.

The chain recombines TRBV2 with TRBJ1-4; D possibly corresponds to TRBD1 (6 bases). The CDR3 totals 14 residues. Per the germline V gene, CDR1 is SNHLY and CDR2 is FYNNEI. Between the trimmed V and J ends, which lost 8 bases and 0 bases, there was a span of 10 bases. For the CDR3, the DNA is TGTGCCAGCCGGGGGGCTTCAACTAATGAAAAACTGTTTTTT. This codes for CASRGASTNEKLFF.

The chain combines TRBV19 with TRBJ2-4; 7 bases map to TRBD1. The CDR3 has 14 residues. With V trimmed by 4 bases and J by 5 bases, 5 bases remained unmatched. The germline gives CDR1 LNHDA, CDR2 SQIVND (reference sequence). In DNA, the CDR3 is TGTGCCAGTAGTAGCCACGGACAGGAAAACATTCAGTACTTC. Translated: CASSSHGQENIQYF.

V gene TRBV5-1 combines with J gene TRBJ2-1; 9 nucleotides agree with TRBD2. CDR3 length: 16 amino acids. Per the germline V gene, CDR1 is SGHRS and CDR2 is YFSETQ. Trimming cost V 0 bases and J 7 bases; bases outside gene matches: 8. CDR3 coding DNA: TGCGCCAGCAGCTTGGGTCCTGGGACTAGCTATAATGAGCAGTTCTTC. It translates to CASSLGPGTSYNEQFF.

V is TRBV6-5 and J is TRBJ2-2, with TRBD2 matching over 10 bases. This CDR3 has 15 residues. Germline CDR1 is MNHEY and CDR2 is SVGAGI. V lost 6 bases, J lost 2 bases, and 3 bases stayed unmatched. For the CDR3, the DNA is TGTGCCAGCAGACCTAGCGGGAGTAACACCGGGGAGCTGTTTTTT. It codes for CASRPSGSNTGELFF.

The gene calls are TRBV6-5 and TRBJ2-7; 10 nucleotides align to TRBD1. The germline CDR1 and CDR2 sequences are MNHEY and SVGAGI. The V and J ends lost 6 bases and 3 bases, in that order; junction bases with no gene match: 8. The CDR3 is 15 amino acids. The CDR3, as DNA: TGTGCCAGCAGAACTGCTTGGACAGGGGGCTACGAGCAGTACTTC. Amino acid sequence: CASRTAWTGGYEQYF.